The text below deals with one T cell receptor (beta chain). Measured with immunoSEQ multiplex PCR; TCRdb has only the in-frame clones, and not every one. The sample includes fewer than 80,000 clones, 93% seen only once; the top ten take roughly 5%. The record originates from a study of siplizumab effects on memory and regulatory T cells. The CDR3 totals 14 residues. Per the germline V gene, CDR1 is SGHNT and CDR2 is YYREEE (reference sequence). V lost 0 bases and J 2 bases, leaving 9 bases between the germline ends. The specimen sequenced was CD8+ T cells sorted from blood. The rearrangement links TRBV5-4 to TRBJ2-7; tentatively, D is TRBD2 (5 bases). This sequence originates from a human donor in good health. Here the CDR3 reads CASSLAEGTYEQYF. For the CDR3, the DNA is TGTGCCAGCAGCTTGGCCGAGGGCACCTACGAGCAGTACTTC.